The 19 T cell receptor beta chains in this list originate from one sample, sequenced in a study of shared clonotypes between healthy human individuals. The data were produced by immunoSEQ multiplex PCR, yet TCRdb's version contains in-frame clones alone and is incomplete. The sample carries approximately 2.5 million clones, approximately 90% recorded once. The specimen sequenced was naive CD4+ T cells sorted from blood. As for subset: CD45RA+ positively selected. The receptors stem from a man younger than 35 in good health.

This rearrangement joins TRBV7-2 to TRBJ1-5, with D hard to call. The ends were cut back, 1 base at V and 3 bases at J, with 10 bases in the middle. The CDR3 covers 15 residues. Germline V CDR1 and CDR2: SGHTA, FQGNSA. This chain's CDR3 is CASSLVGFTNQPQHF. The CDR3 DNA reads TGTGCCAGCAGCTTAGTTGGTTTCACCAATCAGCCCCAGCATTTT.

As regards this clone: Other DNA variants within this sample encode the same CDR3. This chain connects TRBV10-3 to TRBJ2-3; D unresolved. There are 13 residues in the CDR3. From germline, CDR1 is ENHRY and CDR2 SYGVKD. Trimming shortened V by 3 bases and J by 0 bases, and 4 bases separated the two germline ends. The CDR3 loop is CAISDSSTDTQYF. The CDR3 DNA is TGTGCCATCAGTGACTCTAGCACAGATACGCAGTATTTT.

This clone was counted a single time. This chain connects TRBV28 to TRBJ1-1; no reliable D call. Germline assignment: CDR1 MDHEN and CDR2 SYDVKM. This CDR3 region has 15 residues. Trimming stripped 6 bases from V and 0 bases from J, with 14 bases between. CDR3 amino acids: CASSLRRTLNTEAFF. The CDR3 region has the DNA TGTGCCAGCAGCTTGCGTCGGACCTTGAACACTGAAGCTTTCTTT.

The chain links TRBV5-1 to TRBJ1-3, with D possibly being TRBD1 (5 bases). The CDR3 totals 15 residues. Germline CDR1 is SGHRS and CDR2 is YFSETQ. V was pared by 1 base and J by 0 bases, with 8 bases between. DNA of the CDR3: TGCGCCAGCAGCTTGAGGGGAGTCTCTGGAAACACCATATATTTT. Amino acid sequence: CASSLRGVSGNTIYF.

The genes are TRBV10-3 and TRBJ2-7, with D perhaps TRBD2 (5 bases). V gave up 9 bases and J gave up 7 bases, with 13 bases separating them. The CDR3 is 11 amino acids. Germline V gives CDR1 ENHRY, CDR2 SYGVKD. CDR3 in DNA: TGTGCCATTAAAGAACCGGGAGAGCAGTACTTC. Translation: CAIKEPGEQYF.

This chain connects TRBV5-1 to TRBJ2-4, with D unclear. V lost 1 base and J 4 bases, leaving 0 bases between the germline ends. In germline, CDR1 is SGHRS, CDR2 YFSETQ. The CDR3 loop spans 11 amino acids. The chain's CDR3 is CASSLKNIQYF. The CDR3, as DNA: TGCGCCAGCAGCTTGAAAAACATTCAGTACTTC.

V usage is TRBV9 and J usage is TRBJ2-1, with 10 bases aligning to TRBD2. The CDR3 extends over 18 amino acids. After removal of 4 bases from V and 5 bases from J, the junction contained 15 bases not matched to a gene. Germline CDR1 reads SGDLS; CDR2 reads YYNGEE. For the CDR3, the DNA is TGTGCCAGCAGCCCAGCACCCTCCCCTAGCGGGAGTAACAATGAGCAGTTCTTC. Amino acids: CASSPAPSPSGSNNEQFF.

This clone was found once. The sample has other DNA sequences that encode this CDR3 too. The chain uses TRBV18 and TRBJ1-2; TRBD1 agrees at 8 bases. CDR3 length: 13 amino acids. CDR1 is KGHSH and CDR2 is LQKENI in the germline V gene. The V and J ends lost 4 bases and 4 bases, in that order; junction bases with no gene match: 2. CDR3: CASSHGQGYGYTF. In DNA form, the CDR3 reads TGTGCCAGCTCACATGGACAGGGCTATGGCTACACCTTC.

The CDR3: CASSSGQVDWSEQYF. The CDR3, as DNA: TGCGCCAGCAGCTCCGGACAGGTCGATTGGAGCGAGCAGTACTTC. The chain recombines TRBV5-1 with TRBJ2-7; 7 positions match TRBD1. CDR3 length equals 15 residues. The V gene end was trimmed by 3 bases and the J gene end by 6 bases; junction bases not matched to a gene: 12. Per germline, CDR1 SGHRS and CDR2 YFSETQ.

J is TRBJ1-4 and V is TRBV5-5; D is unresolved. Germline V gene data show CDR1 as SGHKS and CDR2 as YYEKEE (reference sequence). The CDR3 extends over 16 amino acids. Trimming shortened V by 4 bases and J by 7 bases, and 20 bases separated the two germline ends. CDR3 amino acids: CASSEEDGFFIEKLFF. Here the CDR3 DNA reads TGTGCCAGCAGCGAAGAGGACGGGTTCTTTATTGAAAAACTGTTTTTT. The full variable domain, its missing parts supplied by reference TRBV5-5 and TRBJ1-4, is DAGVTQSPTHLIKTRGQQVTLRCSPISGHKSVSWYQQVLGQGPQFIFQYYEKEERGRGNFPDRFSARQFPNYSSELNVNALLLGDSALYLCASSEEDGFFIEKLFFGSGTQLSVL.

The genes are TRBV6-5 and TRBJ2-2; 7 bases agree with TRBD2. V gave up 7 bases and J gave up 4 bases; unmatched junction bases: 9. The CDR3 totals 15 residues. CDR1 MNHEY and CDR2 SVGAGI come from the germline V gene. The CDR3 region is CASMREGPGTGELFF. For the CDR3, the DNA is TGTGCCAGCATGAGGGAGGGCCCGGGCACCGGGGAGCTGTTTTTT.

The V and J genes are TRBV5-4 and TRBJ1-1, with D possibly matching TRBD1 (6 bases). This CDR3 is built from 15 residues. The germline gives CDR1 SGHNT, CDR2 YYREEE (reference sequence). Deletions cut 3 bases from V and 3 bases from J, with 15 bases between. The CDR3, as DNA: TGTGCCAGCAGCTCCCCCCGGGGGGCGTACACTGAAGCTTTCTTT. It codes for CASSSPRGAYTEAFF.

The chain combines TRBV4-3 with TRBJ2-5; D gene unclear. The CDR3 runs 16 residues. CDR1 LGHNA and CDR2 YSLEER come from the germline V gene. The germline V and J ends were trimmed by 0 bases and 5 bases, with 16 bases remaining between them. The CDR3 region is CASSQDLTLLMETQYF. CDR3 sequence (DNA): TGCGCCAGCAGCCAAGATCTAACCCTTCTAATGGAGACCCAGTACTTC.

The V call is TRBV7-9, the J call TRBJ1-2; D call uncertain. Trimming took off 5 bases at V and 7 bases at J, with 20 bases between the two ends. The CDR3 totals 15 residues. Germline values: CDR1 SEHNR, CDR2 FQNEAQ (reference sequence). CDR3 sequence (DNA): TGTGCCAGCAGCCCACCCGGCACGGCCGTCCCTGGCTACACCTTC. Its protein is CASSPPGTAVPGYTF.

The chain couples TRBV19 to TRBJ2-5, with 7 bases fitting TRBD1. V lost 4 bases to trimming and J lost 1 base; unmatched junction nucleotides: 9. The CDR3 extends over 16 amino acids. Germline CDR1 is LNHDA and CDR2 is SQIVND (reference sequence). The CDR3 spells CASSRTSGGPQETQYF. The CDR3 bases are TGTGCCAGTAGTAGAACGTCAGGGGGTCCCCAAGAGACCCAGTACTTC.

The chain uses TRBV2 and TRBJ1-2, with D hard to call. V dropped 3 bases and J dropped 8 bases, with 10 bases sitting between them. Germline CDR1 is SNHLY and CDR2 is FYNNEI. This CDR3 region has 12 residues. The CDR3 is CASSDGSWGYTF. The DNA of the CDR3 is TGTGCCAGCAGTGATGGGTCATGGGGCTACACCTTC.

V usage is TRBV30 and J usage is TRBJ1-5, with D hard to call. This CDR3 is built from 14 residues. CDR1 is GTSNPN and CDR2 is SVGIG in the germline V gene (reference sequence). Trimming took off 2 bases at V and 5 bases at J, with 13 bases between the two ends. The CDR3 reads CAWSLTAEDQPQHF. The CDR3 DNA reads as TGTGCCTGGAGTCTAACGGCCGAGGATCAGCCCCAGCATTTT.

V and J are TRBV10-3 and TRBJ2-7; D is unresolved. The germline gives CDR1 ENHRY, CDR2 SYGVKD. The germline V and J ends were trimmed by 6 bases and 12 bases, with 21 bases remaining between them. The CDR3 loop spans 13 amino acids. The CDR3 region has the DNA TGTGCCATCAGCCCCCGTGGCCAGGAGTCTAGGTACTTC. Translation gives CAISPRGQESRYF.

The chain couples TRBV6-6 to TRBJ1-5; 8 bases map to TRBD1. Germline trimming cut 6 bases from V and 3 bases from J; bases unmatched to any gene: 10. Germline V gene sequence: CDR1 MNHNY, CDR2 SVGAGI (reference sequence). The CDR3 is made up of 16 amino acids. The CDR3 region is CASRTPGQVHNQPQHF. CDR3 coding DNA: TGTGCCAGCAGGACTCCGGGACAGGTCCACAATCAGCCCCAGCATTTT.